A single sample gave rise to the 21 T cell receptor beta chains below, sequenced in a study of long-term antiretroviral therapy in people with HIV. Survey-level resolution applied to immunoSEQ assay v3.0. Only in-frame clones appear in the TCRdb table, and some are missing; sequencing was by immunoSEQ multiplex PCR. The sample lists about 21,000 clones; roughly 85% were seen once. Sample: unsorted PBMCs, taken 0.2 years after starting antiretroviral therapy. Every receptor here comes from a woman aged 30 to 39 with HIV.

The CDR3 DNA reads as TGTGCCAGTAGTATCCCGGGACAGAGTCTCTACGAGCAGTACTTC. Protein product: CASSIPGQSLYEQYF. The rearrangement uses TRBV19 and TRBJ2-7; 7 bases are a match to TRBD1. The germline V gene encodes CDR1 LNHDA and CDR2 SQIVND (reference sequence). The CDR3 has 15 amino acids. Losses at the gene ends were 3 bases for V and 3 bases for J; bases not matched to a gene: 8.

The gene calls are TRBV30 and TRBJ1-1; D remains ambiguous. CDR3 length: 14 residues. Germline CDR1 GTSNPN, CDR2 SVGIG (reference sequence). V gave up 0 bases and J gave up 1 base, with 9 bases separating them. The CDR3 reads CAWSVQFPNTEAFF. DNA for the CDR3: TGTGCCTGGAGTGTGCAGTTCCCGAACACTGAAGCTTTCTTT.

DNA for the CDR3: TGTGCCAGCAGCTTGTCCTGGGACATCTCCTACGAGCAGTACTTC. It specifies CASSLSWDISYEQYF. The chain has TRBV5-5 and TRBJ2-7; D might be TRBD1 (6 bases). The V end lost 1 base, the J end lost 0 bases, and 11 bases lay between the germline ends. The CDR3 contains 15 residues. Germline-derived CDR1 and CDR2 are SGHKS and YYEKEE (reference sequence).

The CDR3 here is CASSSPGTGLGKLFF. The CDR3 nucleotides read TGTGCCAGCTCGTCCCCCGGGACAGGGCTAGGAAAACTGTTTTTT. The V call is TRBV18, the J call TRBJ1-4; 9 bases align to TRBD1. CDR3 length equals 15 residues. Germline CDR1 is KGHSH and CDR2 is LQKENI. With 6 bases clipped from V and 10 bases from J, the junction kept 12 bases outside the gene matches. Complete variable domain (other parts from reference TRBV18 and TRBJ1-4): NAGVMQNPRHLVRRRGQEARLRCSPMKGHSHVYWYRQLPEEGLKFMVYLQKENIIDESGMPKERFSAEFPKEGPSILRIQQVVRGDSAAYFCASSSPGTGLGKLFFGSGTQLSVL.

The rearrangement joins TRBV19 to TRBJ2-1; 7 positions match TRBD2. This CDR3 has 11 amino acids. Germline CDR1 is LNHDA and CDR2 is SQIVND (reference sequence). Unmatched junction bases numbered 4, after V lost 3 bases and J lost 14 bases. This chain's CDR3 is CASSMGRVEFF. The CDR3 DNA is TGTGCCAGTAGTATGGGGAGGGTAGAGTTCTTC. Complete variable domain (other parts from reference TRBV19 and TRBJ2-1): DGGITQSPKYLFRKEGQNVTLSCEQNLNHDAMYWYRQDPGQGLRLIYYSQIVNDFQKGDIAEGYSVSREKKESFPLTVTSAQKNPTAFYLCASSMGRVEFFGPGTRLTVL.

This clone was observed a few times. V gene TRBV6-9 combines with J gene TRBJ1-5; unclear D gene. Trimming took 5 bases from V and 3 from J, leaving 17 bases between them. Germline V gene lookup returns CDR1 MNHGY and CDR2 SVAAGI. The CDR3 is 16 residues long. CDR3 DNA sequence: TGTGCCAGCAGTCCTCCCCCGAAGGACTACAATCAGCCCCAGCATTTT. Translating it yields CASSPPPKDYNQPQHF.

The chain uses TRBV11-3 and TRBJ2-1, with D unclear. Germline lookup yields CDR1 SGHNT and CDR2 YENEEA. V was clipped by 5 bases and J by 10 bases, with 12 bases between them. This CDR3 has 12 residues. The CDR3 protein is CASSRDEDEQFF. DNA of the CDR3: TGTGCCAGCAGCCGCGACGAGGACGAGCAGTTCTTC.

The sample holds one count of this clone. The V and J genes are TRBV14 and TRBJ2-2, with D tentatively TRBD1 or TRBD2 (6 bases each). Looked up from germline, CDR1 is SGHDN and CDR2 is FVKESK. The CDR3 loop spans 18 amino acids. V gave up 1 base and J gave up 5 bases, with 20 bases separating them. The CDR3, as DNA: TGTGCCAGCAGCCAAGCCGTCCGGGGGCCCCAGTGGACCGGGGAGCTGTTTTTT. Its protein is CASSQAVRGPQWTGELFF.

The J gene is TRBJ2-5, the V gene TRBV30, with TRBD2 matching over 9 bases. Germline loops: CDR1 GTSNPN, CDR2 SVGIG (reference sequence). CDR3 length: 13 residues. Unmatched junction bases numbered 8, after V lost 8 bases and J lost 4 bases. The CDR3 loop reads CAIAGDLRETQYF. The CDR3 DNA reads TGTGCCATAGCGGGGGACCTCCGAGAGACCCAGTACTTC.

The chain recombines TRBV28 with TRBJ1-5, with D possibly matching TRBD1 (6 bases). Trimming pared 5 bases from V and 3 bases from J, leaving 17 bases between. The CDR3 sequence is 16 residues long. Germline V gene data show CDR1 as MDHEN and CDR2 as SYDVKM. In DNA form, the CDR3 reads TGTGCCAGCAGTCCCCTCCTACAGGGTCCCAATCAGCCCCAGCATTTT. This sequence encodes CASSPLLQGPNQPQHF.

V and J are TRBV6-1 and TRBJ2-5; D is perhaps TRBD2 (6 bases). Between the trimmed V and J ends, which lost 1 base and 4 bases, there was a span of 10 bases. CDR3 length equals 14 residues. Germline V gives CDR1 MNHNS, CDR2 SASEGT. CDR3 residues: CASSEVGRPETQYF. The CDR3 DNA reads TGTGCCAGCAGTGAAGTAGGGAGGCCAGAGACCCAGTACTTC.

This chain joins TRBV27 and TRBJ2-7, with TRBD1 matching 10 bases. CDR3 length equals 15 residues. Germline V lookup: CDR1 MNHEY, CDR2 SMNVEV (reference sequence). J was trimmed by 3 bases and V by 0 bases; bases with no gene match: 2. DNA of the CDR3: TGTGCCAGCAGTTTATCGGGACAGGGGCTCTACGAGCAGTACTTC. It translates to CASSLSGQGLYEQYF.

The chain carries TRBV5-1 and TRBJ1-3, with no clear D. Germline V gene sequence: CDR1 SGHRS, CDR2 YFSETQ. This CDR3 region has 10 residues. Trimming left V 5 bases short and J 7 bases short, with 4 bases between. CDR3 in amino acids: CASSQNTIYF. As DNA, the CDR3 is TGCGCCAGCAGTCAGAACACCATATATTTT.

This chain joins TRBV2 and TRBJ1-5, with D possibly TRBD1 on 5 matching bases. CDR1 is SNHLY and CDR2 is FYNNEI in the germline V gene. CDR3 size: 15 residues. V was shortened by 4 bases and J by 2 bases, with 12 bases between the two germline ends. Here the CDR3 reads CASSGGSGGNQPQHF. The CDR3 bases are TGTGCCAGCAGTGGCGGCTCGGGGGGCAATCAGCCCCAGCATTTT.

The chain carries TRBV6-5 and TRBJ1-3; D unclear. CDR1 is MNHEY and CDR2 is SVGAGI in the germline V gene. This CDR3 is 16 amino acids long. The V end was cut by 0 bases, the J end by 2 bases, with 11 bases between. The CDR3 is CASSYSNAAPGNTIYF. The DNA for the CDR3 is TGTGCCAGCAGTTACTCTAATGCAGCCCCTGGAAACACCATATATTTT.

This clone was detected once. This rearrangement joins TRBV7-9 to TRBJ1-6, with 8 bases matching TRBD1. This CDR3 has 17 residues. The junction had 14 bases not matched to a gene; V was cut back by 4 bases and J by 9 bases. The germline V gene has CDR1 SEHNR and CDR2 FQNEAQ (reference sequence). CDR3 nucleotide sequence: TGTGCCAGCAGCTCACATGAAGACAGGGGTTCGGCTTCACCCCTCCACTTT. Its protein is CASSSHEDRGSASPLHF.

The chain uses TRBV11-3 and TRBJ1-1; the D gene is possibly TRBD1 (6 bases). The CDR3 has 12 amino acids. The germline gives CDR1 SGHNT, CDR2 YENEEA. V dropped 1 base and J dropped 10 bases, with 10 bases sitting between them. The CDR3 sequence: CASSLGGGRAFF. DNA for the CDR3: TGTGCCAGCAGCTTAGGGGGGGGCAGAGCTTTCTTT.

The CDR3 loop reads CASSPRRFPEYYGYTF. The DNA for the CDR3 is TGTGCCAGCAGCCCCAGAAGGTTCCCTGAGTACTATGGCTACACCTTC. This chain uses TRBV11-2 with TRBJ1-2; D gene uncertain. This CDR3 has 16 amino acids. Trimming removed 5 bases from V and 3 bases from J, with 19 bases in between. Germline V gene lookup returns CDR1 SGHAT and CDR2 FQNNGV.

The chain recombines TRBV4-2 with TRBJ1-1, with 8 bases that match TRBD1. Looked up from germline, CDR1 is LGHNA and CDR2 is YNFKEQ. Unmatched junction bases numbered 8, after V lost 4 bases and J lost 4 bases. CDR3 length: 15 amino acids. The DNA of the CDR3 is TGTGCCAGCAGCCCCCACCCGACAGGGGTCACTGAAGCTTTCTTT. Amino acid sequence: CASSPHPTGVTEAFF.

The chain carries TRBV6-4 and TRBJ1-2; the D gene is possibly TRBD1 (5 bases). This CDR3 spans 13 amino acids. The germline CDR1 and CDR2 sequences are MRHNA and SNTAGT. Between the trimmed V and J ends, which lost 3 bases and 2 bases, there was a span of 7 bases. CDR3 region: CASSEGENYGYTF. The CDR3 nucleotides are TGTGCCAGCAGTGAAGGGGAGAACTATGGCTACACCTTC.

This clone came up once. The chain couples TRBV7-6 to TRBJ1-3; possible D gene TRBD1, 6 bases. The CDR3 covers 18 residues. V was trimmed by 2 bases and J by 0 bases, leaving 17 bases between them. Germline V gene sequence: CDR1 SGHVS, CDR2 FNYEAQ. CDR3 amino acids: CASSLSVGGGFSGNTIYF. In DNA, the CDR3 is TGTGCCAGCAGCTTATCGGTCGGGGGGGGCTTCTCTGGAAACACCATATATTTT.